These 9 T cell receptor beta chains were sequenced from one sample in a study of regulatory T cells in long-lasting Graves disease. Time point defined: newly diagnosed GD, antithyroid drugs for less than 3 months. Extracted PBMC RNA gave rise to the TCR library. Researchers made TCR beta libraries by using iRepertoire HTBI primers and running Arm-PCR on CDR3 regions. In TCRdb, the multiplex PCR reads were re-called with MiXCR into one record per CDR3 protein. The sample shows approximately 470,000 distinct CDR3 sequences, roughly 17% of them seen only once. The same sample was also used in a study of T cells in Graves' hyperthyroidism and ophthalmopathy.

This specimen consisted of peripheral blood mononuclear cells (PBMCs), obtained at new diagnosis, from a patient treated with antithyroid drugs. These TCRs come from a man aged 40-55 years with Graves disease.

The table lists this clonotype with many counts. The CDR3 DNA is TGTGCCAGCAGCCCACCACTAACTAGCGGGAGGGTGGTCACCGGGGAGCTGTTTTTT. This encodes CASSPPLTSGRVVTGELFF. The chain carries TRBV7-2 and TRBJ2-2; 13 nucleotides match TRBD2. Germline CDR1 and CDR2: SGHTA and FQGNSA. With V trimmed by 5 bases and J by 4 bases, 13 bases remained unmatched. The CDR3 is made up of 19 amino acids.

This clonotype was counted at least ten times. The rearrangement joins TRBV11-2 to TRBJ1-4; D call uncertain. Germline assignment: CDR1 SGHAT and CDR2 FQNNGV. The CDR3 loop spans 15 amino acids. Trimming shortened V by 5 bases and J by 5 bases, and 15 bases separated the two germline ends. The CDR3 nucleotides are TGTGCCAGCAGCCAAAGGATTGGCCCCAATGAAAAACTGTTTTTT. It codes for CASSQRIGPNEKLFF.

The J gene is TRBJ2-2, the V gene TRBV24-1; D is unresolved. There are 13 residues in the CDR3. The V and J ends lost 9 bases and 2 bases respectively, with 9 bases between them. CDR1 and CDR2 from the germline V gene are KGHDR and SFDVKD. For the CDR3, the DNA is TGTGCCACCTTCGCTACAAACACCGGGGAGCTGTTTTTT. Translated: CATFATNTGELFF.

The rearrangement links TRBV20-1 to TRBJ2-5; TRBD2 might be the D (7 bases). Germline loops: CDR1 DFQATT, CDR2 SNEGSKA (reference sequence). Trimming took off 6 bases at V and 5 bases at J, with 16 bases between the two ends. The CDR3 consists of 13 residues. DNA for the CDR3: TGCAGTGCCGAGGGGGGGCCGGGGGAGACCCAGTACTTC. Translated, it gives CSAEGGPGETQYF.

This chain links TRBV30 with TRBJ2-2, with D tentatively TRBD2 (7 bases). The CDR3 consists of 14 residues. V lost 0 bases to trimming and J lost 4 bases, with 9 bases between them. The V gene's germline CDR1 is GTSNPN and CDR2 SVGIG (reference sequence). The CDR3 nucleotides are TGTGCCTGGAGTGTAGGGGGGGTCACCGGGGAGCTGTTTTTT. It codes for CAWSVGGVTGELFF.

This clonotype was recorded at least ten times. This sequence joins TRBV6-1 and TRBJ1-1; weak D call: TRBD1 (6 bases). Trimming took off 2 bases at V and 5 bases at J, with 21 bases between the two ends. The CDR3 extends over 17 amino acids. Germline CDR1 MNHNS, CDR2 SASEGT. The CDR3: CASSERIFRGRGTEAFF. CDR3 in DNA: TGTGCCAGCAGTGAACGGATTTTCCGGGGGCGTGGAACTGAAGCTTTCTTT.

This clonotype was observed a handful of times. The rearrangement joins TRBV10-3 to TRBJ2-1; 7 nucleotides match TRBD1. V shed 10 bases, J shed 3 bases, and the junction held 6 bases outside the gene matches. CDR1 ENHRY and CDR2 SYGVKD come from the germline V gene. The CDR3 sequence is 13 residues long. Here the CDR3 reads CATTGTDYNEQFF. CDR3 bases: TGTGCCACAACCGGGACAGACTACAATGAGCAGTTCTTC.

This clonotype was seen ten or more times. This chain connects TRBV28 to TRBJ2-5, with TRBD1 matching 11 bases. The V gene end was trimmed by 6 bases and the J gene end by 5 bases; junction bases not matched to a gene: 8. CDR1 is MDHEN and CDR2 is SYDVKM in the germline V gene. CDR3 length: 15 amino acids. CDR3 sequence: CASSQGDRGVETQYF. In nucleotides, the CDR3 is TGTGCCAGCAGCCAGGGGGACAGGGGGGTTGAGACCCAGTACTTC.

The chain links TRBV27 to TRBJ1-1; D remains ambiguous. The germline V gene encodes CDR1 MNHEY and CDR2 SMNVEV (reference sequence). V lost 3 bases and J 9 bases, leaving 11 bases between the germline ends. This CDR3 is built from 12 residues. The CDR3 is CASSFVGRQAFF. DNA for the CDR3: TGTGCCAGCAGTTTCGTGGGCAGACAAGCTTTCTTT.